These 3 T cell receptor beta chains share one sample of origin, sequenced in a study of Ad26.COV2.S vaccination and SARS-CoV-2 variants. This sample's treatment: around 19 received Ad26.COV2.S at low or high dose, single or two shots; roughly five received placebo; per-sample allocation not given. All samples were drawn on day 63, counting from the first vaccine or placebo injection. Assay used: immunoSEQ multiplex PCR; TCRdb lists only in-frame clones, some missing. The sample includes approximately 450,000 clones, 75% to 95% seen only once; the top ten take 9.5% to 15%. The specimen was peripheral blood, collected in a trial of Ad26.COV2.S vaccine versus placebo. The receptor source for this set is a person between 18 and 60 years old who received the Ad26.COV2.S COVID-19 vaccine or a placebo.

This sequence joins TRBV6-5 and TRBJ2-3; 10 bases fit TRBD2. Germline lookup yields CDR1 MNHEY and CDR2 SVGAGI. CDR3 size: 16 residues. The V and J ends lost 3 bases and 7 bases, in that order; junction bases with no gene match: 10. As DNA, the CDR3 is TGTGCCAGCAGTTATCTTGCTAGCGGGAGTACGAATACGCAGTATTTT. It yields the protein CASSYLASGSTNTQYF.

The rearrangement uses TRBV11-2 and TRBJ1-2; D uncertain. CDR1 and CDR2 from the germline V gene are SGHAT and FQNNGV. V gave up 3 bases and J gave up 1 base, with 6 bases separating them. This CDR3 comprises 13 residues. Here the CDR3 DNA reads TGTGCCAGCAGCTTGGTAGATAACTATGGCTACACCTTC. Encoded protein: CASSLVDNYGYTF.

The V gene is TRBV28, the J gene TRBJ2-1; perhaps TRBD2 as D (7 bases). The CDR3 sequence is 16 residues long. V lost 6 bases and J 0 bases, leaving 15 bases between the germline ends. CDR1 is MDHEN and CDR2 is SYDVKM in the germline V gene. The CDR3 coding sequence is TGTGCCAGCAGCCCCGGGGAGGGGGGCTCCTACAATGAGCAGTTCTTC. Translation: CASSPGEGGSYNEQFF.